A single sample is the source of the 31 T cell receptor beta chains below, sequenced in a study of T cell changes during pregnancy in multiple sclerosis (dated by TCRdb to between 2018 and 2020). Library preparation employed the immunoSEQ multiplex PCR assay. TCRdb took over this immuneACCESS table, retaining in-frame rearrangements with V and J assigned. Such tables are incomplete; in checked studies, under half of the missing clones stem from an unresolved V gene, and the remainder is unexplained. The sample yields fewer than 75,000 clones; 80% to 95% were counted once. The ten largest clones capture roughly 1.4% of the sample. Sequencing used peripheral blood, obtained in the second trimester of pregnancy. Every receptor here comes from a female donor with multiple sclerosis, enrolled in a pregnancy study.

The chain couples TRBV7-9 to TRBJ1-5; 7 bases match TRBD1. Germline V CDR1 and CDR2: SEHNR, FQNEAQ (reference sequence). Trimming cost V 3 bases and J 2 bases; bases outside gene matches: 10. The CDR3 contains 17 residues. The CDR3 nucleotides are TGTGCCAGCAGCTTCCAGGGGGTGCTTCGGGGCAATCAGCCCCAGCATTTT. As protein: CASSFQGVLRGNQPQHF.

The V and J genes are TRBV6-5 and TRBJ1-1; the D gene is possibly TRBD1 (5 bases). CDR1 MNHEY and CDR2 SVGAGI come from the germline V gene. The CDR3 covers 12 residues. Trimming pared 2 bases from V and 9 bases from J, leaving 10 bases between. Written as DNA, the CDR3 is TGTGCCAGCAGTTACGGAGGGGCGCAAGCTTTCTTT. It translates to CASSYGGAQAFF.

This chain links TRBV5-4 with TRBJ1-1; D is unresolved. This CDR3 spans 16 amino acids. Germline V gene sequence: CDR1 SGHNT, CDR2 YYREEE (reference sequence). Trimming stripped 4 bases from V and 6 bases from J, with 22 bases between. Written as DNA, the CDR3 is TGTGCCAGCAGCCCGGGAGGTTGGGTGGCAAAGGCTGAAGCTTTCTTT. It translates to CASSPGGWVAKAEAFF.

V gene TRBV2 combines with J gene TRBJ1-1, with TRBD1 matching over 7 bases. CDR3 size: 16 residues. J lost 2 bases, V lost 2 bases, and 8 bases had no gene match. The germline V gene encodes CDR1 SNHLY and CDR2 FYNNEI. CDR3 nucleotides: TGTGCCAGCAGTGAACCCTTGACAGGGCGAAACACTGAAGCTTTCTTT. Encoded protein: CASSEPLTGRNTEAFF.

The chain joins TRBV6-1 to TRBJ1-5; tentative D call: TRBD1 (6 bases). The length of the CDR3 is 16 residues. The V gene lost 4 bases and the J gene lost 2 bases, with 15 bases spanning the gap. The V gene's germline CDR1 is MNHNS and CDR2 SASEGT. The CDR3 sequence is CASSAGTGPRNQPQHF. In nucleotides, the CDR3 is TGTGCCAGCAGTGCCGGAACAGGGCCACGCAATCAGCCCCAGCATTTT.

The rearrangement links TRBV13 to TRBJ2-1; D might be TRBD2 (6 bases). This CDR3 has 13 amino acids. The germline gives CDR1 PRHDT, CDR2 FYEKMQ (reference sequence). Trimming took 5 bases from V and 7 from J, leaving 12 bases between them. CDR3 residues: CASSGGGGNEQFF. The CDR3 DNA sequence: TGTGCCAGCAGCGGCGGTGGGGGGAATGAGCAGTTCTTC.

The chain links TRBV2 to TRBJ1-2, with D possibly being TRBD1 (5 bases). The CDR3 runs to 15 residues. Germline V gene lookup returns CDR1 SNHLY and CDR2 FYNNEI. V lost 8 bases, J lost 5 bases, and 21 bases lay in between. The DNA of the CDR3 is TGTGCCAGCTGGATGAGGGACCCGGACTATTATGGCTACACCTTC. Translated, it gives CASWMRDPDYYGYTF.

This clone turned up a few times. The V gene is TRBV19, the J gene TRBJ1-1; 10 bases line up with TRBD1. This CDR3 region has 15 residues. The trim removed 5 bases at V and 1 base at J, leaving 4 bases unmatched. The germline V gene has CDR1 LNHDA and CDR2 SQIVND (reference sequence). This CDR3 is CASSAWDRGNTEAFF. CDR3 DNA sequence: TGTGCCAGTAGTGCTTGGGACAGGGGGAACACTGAAGCTTTCTTT. The whole variable domain, filled in from reference TRBV19 and TRBJ1-1, reads DGGITQSPKYLFRKEGQNVTLSCEQNLNHDAMYWYRQDPGQGLRLIYYSQIVNDFQKGDIAEGYSVSREKKESFPLTVTSAQKNPTAFYLCASSAWDRGNTEAFFGQGTRLTVV.

The chain links TRBV27 to TRBJ1-5, with D unresolved. CDR1 and CDR2 (germline): MNHEY, SMNVEV (reference sequence). V was shortened by 4 bases and J by 11 bases, with 9 bases between the two germline ends. This CDR3 comprises 11 residues. CDR3 sequence reads: CASSSGGAQHF. CDR3 in DNA: TGTGCCAGCAGTTCTGGCGGGGCCCAGCATTTT.

This chain links TRBV19 with TRBJ2-1; 7 bases are a match to TRBD1. The trim removed 6 bases at V and 5 bases at J, leaving 7 bases unmatched. Germline CDR1 and CDR2: LNHDA and SQIVND (reference sequence). The CDR3 length is 14 residues. CDR3 loop: CASRTETGNNEQFF. The CDR3 DNA sequence: TGTGCCAGTAGAACCGAGACAGGGAACAATGAGCAGTTCTTC.

The chain recombines TRBV25-1 with TRBJ2-5; a weak D match, TRBD2 (6 bases). The CDR3 has 13 amino acids. V was trimmed by 6 bases and J by 4 bases, leaving 12 bases between them. Germline lookup yields CDR1 MGHDK and CDR2 SYGVNS. DNA of the CDR3: TGTGCCAGCAGAATGGGGGGAGGAGAGACCCAGTACTTC. Translation gives CASRMGGGETQYF.

The CDR3 here is CASSVRGDREYEQYF. In DNA, the CDR3 is TGTGCCAGCAGCGTAAGGGGGGACAGGGAGTACGAGCAGTACTTC. The rearrangement uses TRBV9 and TRBJ2-7; 9 nucleotides line up with TRBD1. The V gene's germline CDR1 is SGDLS and CDR2 YYNGEE. This CDR3 has 15 residues. With 1 base clipped from V and 4 bases from J, the junction kept 6 bases outside the gene matches.

This chain links TRBV27 with TRBJ1-4; D gene uncertain. Trimming took 5 bases from V and 7 from J, leaving 14 bases between them. CDR3 length: 14 amino acids. CDR1 MNHEY and CDR2 SMNVEV come from the germline V gene (reference sequence). CDR3 region: CASSPRSALEKLFF. CDR3 DNA: TGTGCCAGCAGTCCGAGGTCCGCCCTTGAAAAACTGTTTTTT.

The chain links TRBV19 to TRBJ1-5; maybe TRBD1 (5 bases). Trimming took off 1 base at V and 0 bases at J, with 10 bases between the two ends. This CDR3 region has 16 residues. Germline V lookup: CDR1 LNHDA, CDR2 SQIVND (reference sequence). In DNA form, the CDR3 reads TGTGCCAGTAGTATAGTGGATGGGGCTAGCAATCAGCCCCAGCATTTT. This translates into CASSIVDGASNQPQHF.

The chain uses TRBV7-9 and TRBJ1-3; D is uncertain. The V gene's germline CDR1 is SEHNR and CDR2 FQNEAQ (reference sequence). V was clipped by 0 bases and J by 7 bases, with 7 bases between them. CDR3 length: 13 amino acids. The CDR3 is CASSLATVNTIYF. CDR3 bases: TGTGCCAGCAGCTTAGCGACTGTGAACACCATATATTTT.

The V and J genes are TRBV29-1 and TRBJ2-5; 9 positions agree with TRBD1. Per the germline V gene, CDR1 is SQVTM and CDR2 is ANQGSEA. The trim removed 6 bases at V and 6 bases at J, leaving 11 bases unmatched. CDR3 size: 14 residues. The CDR3 loop reads CSVDLGTGWKTQYF. Here the CDR3 DNA reads TGCAGCGTGGACTTGGGGACAGGGTGGAAGACCCAGTACTTC.

This chain links TRBV12-2 with TRBJ1-1; the table gives TRBD1 as D, unverified against the DNA. TRBV12-2 is described as a pseudogene. The CDR3 consists of 16 residues. The CDR3: CASRPVKGAGNTEAFF. As DNA, the CDR3 is TGTGCAAGTCGCCCCGTGAAGGGGGCGGGTAACACTGAAGCTTTCTTT.

This chain connects TRBV6-4 to TRBJ1-2, with unresolved D. Germline V CDR1 and CDR2: MRHNA, SNTAGT. The CDR3 is 13 residues long. The germline V and J ends were trimmed by 0 bases and 4 bases, with 6 bases remaining between them. The CDR3 is CASSDSTGYGYTF. CDR3 bases: TGTGCCAGCAGTGACTCGACGGGCTATGGCTACACCTTC.

The rearrangement links TRBV30 to TRBJ1-2, with D perhaps TRBD1 (5 bases). Trimming cost V 4 bases and J 5 bases, with 14 bases left between them. CDR3 length: 13 amino acids. Germline lookup yields CDR1 GTSNPN and CDR2 SVGIG (reference sequence). The CDR3 DNA is TGTGCCTGGACCCTCCTCGGGGGTTATGGCTACACCTTC. It yields the protein CAWTLLGGYGYTF.

The rearrangement uses TRBV20-1 and TRBJ2-3; 7 bases are a match to TRBD2. The J segment lost 5 bases and the V segment lost 8 bases, leaving 4 bases of the junction unmatched. CDR3 size: 11 residues. Germline CDR1 DFQATT, CDR2 SNEGSKA (reference sequence). CDR3 in amino acids: CSCREVDTQYF. CDR3 coding DNA: TGCAGTTGTCGGGAGGTAGATACGCAGTATTTT.

The rearrangement links TRBV19 to TRBJ1-1; D ambiguous. CDR3 size: 15 residues. Germline CDR1 reads LNHDA; CDR2 reads SQIVND (reference sequence). V lost 6 bases and J 0 bases, leaving 14 bases between the germline ends. CDR3 sequence (DNA): TGTGCCAGTAGAATATTTGGCCGGGTGAACACTGAAGCTTTCTTT. Amino acid sequence: CASRIFGRVNTEAFF.

J is TRBJ2-5 and V is TRBV11-2, with TRBD2 as a possible D gene (6 bases). Germline CDR1 is SGHAT and CDR2 is FQNNGV. V dropped 2 bases and J dropped 8 bases, with 18 bases sitting between them. CDR3 length equals 15 residues. Here the CDR3 reads CASSLQGWRARTQYF. The CDR3 nucleotides are TGTGCCAGCAGCTTACAAGGGTGGAGGGCCAGAACCCAGTACTTC. Looking up the rest from reference TRBV11-2 and TRBJ2-5 gives the full variable domain: EAGVAQSPRYKIIEKRQSVAFWCNPISGHATLYWYQQILGQGPKLLIQFQNNGVVDDSQLPKDRFSAERLKGVDSTLKIQPAKLEDSAVYLCASSLQGWRARTQYFGPGTRLLVL.

The chain carries TRBV2 and TRBJ1-3, with D maybe TRBD1 (6 bases). Germline V gene lookup returns CDR1 SNHLY and CDR2 FYNNEI. The V gene lost 2 bases and the J gene lost 2 bases, with 10 bases spanning the gap. The CDR3 extends over 15 amino acids. The CDR3 sequence is CASSEQGPAGNTIYF. The DNA for the CDR3 is TGTGCCAGCAGTGAACAGGGGCCGGCTGGAAACACCATATATTTT.

This sequence joins TRBV6-5 and TRBJ1-1, with 9 positions matching TRBD1. Germline CDR1 MNHEY, CDR2 SVGAGI. CDR3 length: 14 amino acids. Germline trimming cut 5 bases from V and 5 bases from J; bases unmatched to any gene: 6. In nucleotides, the CDR3 is TGTGCCAGCAGTGACGGGACAGGGAGGACTGAAGCTTTCTTT. This sequence encodes CASSDGTGRTEAFF.

V and J are TRBV18 and TRBJ2-7, with D unresolved. The CDR3 sequence is 12 residues long. V dropped 2 bases and J dropped 4 bases, with 6 bases sitting between them. Germline V gives CDR1 KGHSH, CDR2 LQKENI. The CDR3 nucleotides read TGTGCCAGCTCACCATACGGTTACGAGCAGTACTTC. Protein: CASSPYGYEQYF. Full variable domain (remainder filled in from reference TRBV18 and TRBJ2-7): NAGVMQNPRHLVRRRGQEARLRCSPMKGHSHVYWYRQLPEEGLKFMVYLQKENIIDESGMPKERFSAEFPKEGPSILRIQQVVRGDSAAYFCASSPYGYEQYFGPGTRLTVT.

The rearrangement joins TRBV18 to TRBJ2-6, with 7 positions matching TRBD1. The CDR3 is 14 residues long. V was clipped by 6 bases and J by 4 bases; unmatched bases: 3. The germline V gene encodes CDR1 KGHSH and CDR2 LQKENI. In DNA form, the CDR3 reads TGTGCCAGCTCGAGGGGGCTCGGGGCCAACGTCCTGACTTTC. As protein: CASSRGLGANVLTF.

The sample holds a few counts of this clone. The rearrangement joins TRBV7-2 to TRBJ1-6; unclear D gene. This CDR3 is built from 14 residues. The V end lost 2 bases, the J end lost 6 bases, and 8 bases lay between the germline ends. Germline CDR1 reads SGHTA; CDR2 reads FQGNSA. DNA for the CDR3: TGTGCCAGCAGCTTAATCATGTCTAATTCACCCCTCCACTTT. It translates to CASSLIMSNSPLHF.

V gene TRBV11-1 combines with J gene TRBJ2-3; 9 bases align to TRBD1. The CDR3 consists of 15 residues. Trimming took 5 bases from V and 3 from J; bases not matched to a gene: 6. Germline CDR1 SGHAT, CDR2 FQDESV (reference sequence). The chain's CDR3 is CASSPPGQGTDTQYF. The CDR3 DNA reads TGTGCCAGCAGCCCCCCGGGACAGGGTACAGATACGCAGTATTTT.

The chain recombines TRBV2 with TRBJ1-5, with 8 bases fitting TRBD1. Germline values: CDR1 SNHLY, CDR2 FYNNEI. V trimming: 4 bases; J trimming: 1 base; junction bases outside the gene matches: 18. CDR3 size: 20 residues. The CDR3 DNA reads as TGTGCCAGCAGTGTCGACGGACAGGGAGTATGGACTTCGAGCAATCAGCCCCAGCATTTT. This gives the protein CASSVDGQGVWTSSNQPQHF. The full variable domain, in which reference TRBV2 and TRBJ1-5 provide the parts outside the CDR3, is EPEVTQTPSHQVTQMGQEVILRCVPISNHLYFYWYRQILGQKVEFLVSFYNNEISEKSEIFDDQFSVERPDGSNFTLKIRSTKLEDSAMYFCASSVDGQGVWTSSNQPQHFGDGTRLSIL.

This clone was counted once. The chain couples TRBV7-9 to TRBJ1-6; D unresolved. Germline-derived CDR1 and CDR2 are SEHNR and FQNEAQ (reference sequence). Between the trimmed V and J ends, which lost 5 bases and 8 bases, there was a span of 13 bases. The CDR3 is made up of 14 amino acids. Written as DNA, the CDR3 is TGTGCCAGCAGCCGGGTGGAGGCCTATTCACCCCTCCACTTT. This translates into CASSRVEAYSPLHF.

The chain combines TRBV18 with TRBJ1-1; D not resolved. Trimming pared 1 base from V and 2 bases from J, leaving 2 bases between. Per germline, CDR1 KGHSH and CDR2 LQKENI. This CDR3 comprises 12 residues. Here the CDR3 DNA reads TGTGCCAGCTCACCACTAAACACTGAAGCTTTCTTT. This codes for CASSPLNTEAFF.